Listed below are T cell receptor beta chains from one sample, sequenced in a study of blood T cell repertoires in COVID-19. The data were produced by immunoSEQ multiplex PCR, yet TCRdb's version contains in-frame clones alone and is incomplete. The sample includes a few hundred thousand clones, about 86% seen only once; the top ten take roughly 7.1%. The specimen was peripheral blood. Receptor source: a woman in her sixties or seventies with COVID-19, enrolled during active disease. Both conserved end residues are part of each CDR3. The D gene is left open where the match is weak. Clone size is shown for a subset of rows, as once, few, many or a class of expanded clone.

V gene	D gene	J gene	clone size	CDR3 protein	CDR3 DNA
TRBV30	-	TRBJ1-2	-	CAWRTGPNYGYTF	TGTGCCTGGAGGACAGGTCCTAACTATGGCTACACCTTC
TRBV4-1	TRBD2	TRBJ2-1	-	CASSQVAGGGNEQFF	TGCGCCAGCAGCCAAGTAGCGGGGGGGGGCAATGAGCAGTTCTTC
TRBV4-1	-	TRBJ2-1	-	CASSQGAGQYNEQFF	TGCGCCAGCAGCCAAGGGGCGGGGCAATACAATGAGCAGTTCTTC
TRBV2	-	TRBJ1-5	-	CASSPFFVPPGGPQHF	TGTGCCAGCAGTCCGTTTTTCGTCCCCCCCGGGGGGCCCCAGCATTTT
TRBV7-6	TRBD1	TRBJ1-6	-	CASSSQGQINSPLHF	TGTGCCAGCAGTTCCCAGGGACAGATTAATTCACCCCTCCACTTT
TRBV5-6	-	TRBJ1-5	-	CASSLTGSQPQHF	TGTGCCAGCAGCTTGACAGGCAGTCAGCCCCAGCATTTT
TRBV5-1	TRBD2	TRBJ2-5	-	CASSLDLAGGRQETQYF	TGCGCCAGCAGCTTGGACCTAGCGGGGGGGCGCCAGGAGACCCAGTACTTC
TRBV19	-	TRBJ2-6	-	CASSPTGRAGANVLTF	TGTGCCAGTAGTCCAACAGGGCGTGCTGGGGCCAACGTCCTGACTTTC
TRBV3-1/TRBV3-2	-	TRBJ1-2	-	CASSHPPGDYGYTF	TGTGCCAGCAGCCACCCCCCAGGGGACTATGGCTACACCTTC
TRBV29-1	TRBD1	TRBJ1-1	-	CSAGGGSLNTEAFF	TGCAGCGCCGGAGGGGGCAGTTTGAACACTGAAGCTTTCTTT
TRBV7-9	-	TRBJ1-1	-	CASSSVQGLLKLYF	TGTGCCAGCAGCTCAGTACAGGGCCTACTGAAGCTTTACTTT
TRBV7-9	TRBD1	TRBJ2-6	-	CASSGDRAGANVLTF	TGTGCCAGCAGCGGTGACAGGGCTGGGGCCAACGTCCTGACTTTC
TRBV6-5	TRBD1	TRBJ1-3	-	CASRSQGSRNTIYF	TGTGCCAGCAGATCACAGGGGTCGAGAAACACCATATATTTT
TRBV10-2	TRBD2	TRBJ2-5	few	CASRGLAGEETQYF	TGCGCCAGCAGAGGACTAGCGGGGGAAGAGACCCAGTACTTC
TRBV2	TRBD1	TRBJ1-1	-	CASSDRTGNTEAFF	TGTGCCAGCAGTGACCGGACAGGGAACACTGAAGCTTTCTTT
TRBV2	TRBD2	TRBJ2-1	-	CASSLLAGGHNEQFF	TGTGCCAGCAGCCTCCTAGCGGGGGGCCACAATGAGCAGTTCTTC
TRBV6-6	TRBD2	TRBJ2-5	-	CASSYGLAGGGETQYF	TGTGCCAGCAGTTACGGACTAGCGGGGGGGGGAGAGACCCAGTACTTC
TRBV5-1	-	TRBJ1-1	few	CASVGDKNEAFF	TGCGCCAGCGTCGGGGATAAGAACGAAGCTTTCTTT
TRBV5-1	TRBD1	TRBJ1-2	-	CASSFEIGQGSNYGYTF	TGCGCCAGCAGCTTTGAAATCGGACAGGGCAGTAACTATGGCTACACCTTC
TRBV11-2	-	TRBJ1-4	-	CASSLGQGREKLFF	TGTGCCAGCAGCTTAGGGCAGGGCCGGGAAAAACTGTTTTTT
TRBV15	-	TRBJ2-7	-	CATSRKQAARSEQYF	TGTGCCACCAGCAGGAAACAGGCGGCCCGATCCGAGCAGTACTTC
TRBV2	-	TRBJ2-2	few	CASSDQNTGELFF	TGTGCCAGCAGTGACCAGAACACCGGGGAGCTGTTTTTT
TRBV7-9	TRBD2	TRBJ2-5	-	CASGRLADQETQYF	TGTGCCAGCGGGAGGCTAGCGGATCAAGAGACCCAGTACTTC